This entry lists 32 T cell receptor beta chains sequenced from one sample in a study of TIL therapy for anti-PD-1-resistant metastatic lung cancer. Regarding time point: pre-treatment sample, taken before nivolumab and TIL therapy. The libraries were made with immunoSEQ v3. Assay: immunoSEQ multiplex PCR; the TCRdb copy retains only in-frame clones and omits some. The data show approximately 57,000 clones, with roughly 77% seen just once and roughly 3% held by the top ten. Source: blood, taken at baseline. The receptors stem from a person aged 25-85 years with non-small cell lung cancer.

The rearrangement links TRBV19 to TRBJ1-3; TRBD1 aligns across 9 bases. The CDR3 runs 16 residues. Trimming removed 5 bases from V and 8 bases from J; junction bases left unmatched: 13. Germline loops: CDR1 LNHDA, CDR2 SQIVND (reference sequence). The CDR3: CASSPRLRDRDYTIYF. The CDR3 DNA reads as TGTGCCAGTAGTCCTCGGCTCCGGGACAGGGATTACACCATATATTTT. Drawing the rest from reference TRBV19 and TRBJ1-3, the complete variable domain is DGGITQSPKYLFRKEGQNVTLSCEQNLNHDAMYWYRQDPGQGLRLIYYSQIVNDFQKGDIAEGYSVSREKKESFPLTVTSAQKNPTAFYLCASSPRLRDRDYTIYFGEGSWLTVV.

DNA of the CDR3: TGTGCCTGGAGTCAAACAGGGACAGAGAGAAATCAGCCCCAGCATTTT. The encoded protein is CAWSQTGTERNQPQHF. This chain links TRBV30 with TRBJ1-5; 7 nucleotides line up with TRBD1. Looked up from germline, CDR1 is GTSNPN and CDR2 is SVGIG (reference sequence). V shed 2 bases and J 4 bases; nucleotides not matched to a gene: 11. CDR3 length equals 16 residues. The complete variable domain, with remaining parts taken from reference TRBV30 and TRBJ1-5, reads SQTIHQWPATLVQPVGSPLSLECTVEGTSNPNLYWYRQAAGRGLQLLFYSVGIGQISSEVPQNLSASRPQDRQFILSSKKLLLSDSGFYLCAWSQTGTERNQPQHFGDGTRLSIL.

The chain couples TRBV5-8 to TRBJ2-7, with 7 bases that match TRBD1. V shed 7 bases, J shed 4 bases, and the junction held 8 bases outside the gene matches. Germline lookup yields CDR1 SGHTS and CDR2 YDEGEE. The CDR3 sequence is 13 residues long. The DNA of the CDR3 is TGTGCCAGCTTTGGGACAGATTCTTACGAGCAGTACTTC. It is translated as CASFGTDSYEQYF.

The chain combines TRBV7-6 with TRBJ1-6; D is unresolved. The germline V gene has CDR1 SGHVS and CDR2 FNYEAQ. This CDR3 has 14 amino acids. V was shortened by 5 bases and J by 5 bases, with 10 bases between the two germline ends. CDR3 loop: CASSRTANNSPLHF. CDR3 DNA: TGTGCCAGCAGCCGGACGGCGAATAATTCACCCCTCCACTTT.

The chain joins TRBV7-6 to TRBJ2-2; the match to TRBD1 covers 8 bases. Germline CDR1 and CDR2: SGHVS and FNYEAQ. CDR3 length equals 16 residues. After removal of 5 bases from V and 0 bases from J, the junction contained 5 bases not matched to a gene. CDR3 in amino acids: CASSQMTGANTGELFF. The CDR3 coding sequence is TGTGCCAGCAGCCAGATGACAGGGGCGAACACCGGGGAGCTGTTTTTT.

This chain uses TRBV29-1 with TRBJ1-1; 9 nucleotides agree with TRBD1. V lost 0 bases and J lost 3; bases outside the gene matches: 5. The CDR3 length is 15 residues. Looked up from germline, CDR1 is SQVTM and CDR2 is ANQGSEA. The CDR3 DNA reads TGCAGCGTTGAAGAAAGGGACAGGGTTGACACTGAAGCTTTCTTT. Translation: CSVEERDRVDTEAFF. The whole variable domain, filled in from reference TRBV29-1 and TRBJ1-1, reads SAVISQKPSRDICQRGTSLTIQCQVDSQVTMMFWYRQQPGQSLTLIATANQGSEATYESGFVIDKFPISRPNLTFSTLTVSNMSPEDSSIYLCSVEERDRVDTEAFFGQGTRLTVV.

The V gene is TRBV7-8, the J gene TRBJ2-3; the D is unclear. V gave up 0 bases and J gave up 0 bases, with 10 bases separating them. CDR1 and CDR2 from the germline V gene are SGHVS and FQNEAQ. The CDR3 spans 16 residues. CDR3 sequence reads: CASSLADPGSTDTQYF. CDR3 bases: TGTGCCAGCAGCTTAGCCGACCCCGGGAGCACAGATACGCAGTATTTT.

This chain links TRBV7-2 with TRBJ2-4, with 9 bases identical to TRBD1. Germline CDR1 SGHTA, CDR2 FQGNSA. The CDR3 totals 14 residues. V dropped 5 bases and J dropped 8; count of bases not matched to a gene: 7. CDR3 DNA sequence: TGTGCCAGCAGCCCCGGACAGGGGAGAGACATTCAGTACTTC. It is translated as CASSPGQGRDIQYF.

The J gene is TRBJ2-7, the V gene TRBV7-2; TRBD2 matches 14 bases. The CDR3 has 19 residues. In germline, CDR1 is SGHTA, CDR2 FQGNSA. V gave up 2 bases and J gave up 1 base; unmatched junction bases: 10. DNA of the CDR3: TGTGCCAGCAGCTTATTCGGGACTAGCGGGAGCTACTTATCCTACGAGCAGTACTTC. Translation gives CASSLFGTSGSYLSYEQYF.

On this clone itself: Other DNA sequences in the same sample also yield this CDR3. CDR3 in amino acids: CSAREETQYF. The DNA for the CDR3 is TGCAGTGCTAGGGAAGAGACCCAGTACTTC. V usage is TRBV20-1 and J usage is TRBJ2-5; D uncertain. The CDR3 contains 10 residues. CDR1 is DFQATT, CDR2 SNEGSKA, per germline (reference sequence). Trimming shortened V by 3 bases and J by 3 bases, and 2 bases separated the two germline ends.

Here the CDR3 DNA reads TGTGCCAGCGGGGGGCAGGGGTATGGCTACACCTTC. Amino acid sequence: CASGGQGYGYTF. The gene calls are TRBV28 and TRBJ1-2, with D possibly matching TRBD1 (6 bases). In germline, CDR1 is MDHEN, CDR2 SYDVKM. The CDR3 runs to 12 residues. The germline V and J ends were trimmed by 8 bases and 5 bases, with 12 bases remaining between them.

This clone was detected only a few times. V is TRBV11-2 and J is TRBJ1-1; D ambiguous. Trimming left V 0 bases short and J 3 bases short, with 2 bases between. The CDR3 extends over 12 amino acids. The germline CDR1 and CDR2 sequences are SGHAT and FQNNGV. The CDR3 nucleotides read TGTGCCAGCAGCTTAGATTACACTGAAGCTTTCTTT. The encoded protein is CASSLDYTEAFF.

This clone showed up just once. V usage is TRBV7-9 and J usage is TRBJ1-2; tentative D call: TRBD1 (5 bases). Trimming removed 5 bases from V and 6 bases from J, with 7 bases in between. From germline, CDR1 is SEHNR and CDR2 FQNEAQ (reference sequence). This CDR3 comprises 11 residues. CDR3 bases: TGTGCCAGCAGCCTAGGGGATGGCTACACCTTC. Residues: CASSLGDGYTF.

This rearrangement joins TRBV24-1 to TRBJ2-5; D tentatively fits TRBD1 or TRBD2 (7 bases each). Trimming took off 4 bases at V and 0 bases at J, with 17 bases between the two ends. The CDR3 runs 17 residues. Germline V gene sequence: CDR1 KGHDR, CDR2 SFDVKD. CDR3 protein: CATSDRGGGSHQETQYF. CDR3 coding DNA: TGTGCCACCAGTGACCGAGGGGGCGGGAGCCACCAAGAGACCCAGTACTTC.

V gene TRBV27 combines with J gene TRBJ1-6; weak D call: TRBD1 (5 bases). The V end lost 5 bases, the J end lost 9 bases, and 26 bases lay between the germline ends. Germline V gene data show CDR1 as MNHEY and CDR2 as SMNVEV (reference sequence). This CDR3 region has 18 residues. In DNA, the CDR3 is TGTGCCAGCAGTCCCACCCTCCCGAGCGGGGCCTGGGTTTCACCCCTCCACTTT. The encoded protein is CASSPTLPSGAWVSPLHF.

The chain uses TRBV13 and TRBJ2-2, with 8 bases fitting TRBD2. V shed 4 bases and J 4 bases; nucleotides not matched to a gene: 11. Germline CDR1 reads PRHDT; CDR2 reads FYEKMQ (reference sequence). This CDR3 comprises 17 residues. CDR3 region: CASSSRRVAGTTGELFF. CDR3 DNA sequence: TGTGCCAGCAGCTCCCGGAGGGTAGCGGGAACCACCGGGGAGCTGTTTTTT.

This clone was detected a few times. This chain uses TRBV4-2 with TRBJ2-7; 12 nucleotides agree with TRBD2. This CDR3 comprises 17 residues. CDR1 and CDR2 (germline): LGHNA, YNFKEQ. V was pared by 4 bases and J by 2 bases, with 9 bases of the junction left unmatched. The CDR3, as DNA: TGTGCCAGCAGCCCATTACCCTGGACTAGCGGGACCTACGAGCAGTACTTC. Amino acids: CASSPLPWTSGTYEQYF.

The chain has TRBV29-1 and TRBJ2-5; the D gene could be TRBD1 or TRBD2 (5 bases each). The V gene's germline CDR1 is SQVTM and CDR2 ANQGSEA. Between the trimmed V and J ends, which lost 5 bases and 5 bases, there was a span of 18 bases. The CDR3 is made up of 14 amino acids. The CDR3 region has the DNA TGCAGCGTTCGGAGAGGGGTGCTCGGGGAGACCCAGTACTTC. Its protein is CSVRRGVLGETQYF.

The table lists this clone with a count of one. The chain recombines TRBV24-1 with TRBJ2-7, with D tentatively TRBD2 (7 bases). Trimming took 10 bases from V and 6 from J, leaving 18 bases between them. Germline values: CDR1 KGHDR, CDR2 SFDVKD. The CDR3 loop spans 13 amino acids. CDR3 in amino acids: CATGGGGPGEQYF. CDR3 DNA sequence: TGTGCCACGGGAGGGGGAGGGCCGGGCGAGCAGTACTTC.

The chain links TRBV6-5 to TRBJ2-1; the match to TRBD1 covers 10 bases. Germline V gene sequence: CDR1 MNHEY, CDR2 SVGAGI. The V gene end was trimmed by 5 bases and the J gene end by 4 bases; junction bases not matched to a gene: 5. The CDR3 spans 15 residues. CDR3 residues: CASSPGQGLYNEQFF. CDR3 DNA: TGTGCCAGCAGTCCGGGACAGGGGCTTTACAATGAGCAGTTCTTC.

The rearrangement uses TRBV9 and TRBJ2-1; D is possibly TRBD2 (5 bases). CDR1 and CDR2 (germline): SGDLS, YYNGEE. Trimming left V 4 bases short and J 3 bases short, with 17 bases between. The CDR3 is made up of 16 amino acids. CDR3 amino acids: CASSPGLLEGYNEQFF. The CDR3 bases are TGTGCCAGCAGCCCCGGTTTACTTGAGGGCTACAATGAGCAGTTCTTC.

The chain recombines TRBV2 with TRBJ1-1; D might be TRBD1 (5 bases). V dropped 1 base and J dropped 5 bases, with 17 bases sitting between them. Per the germline V gene, CDR1 is SNHLY and CDR2 is FYNNEI. The CDR3 runs 16 residues. The CDR3 bases are TGTGCCAGCAGTGAAGAGGGGTGGCAGGGTGGGACTGAAGCTTTCTTT. This gives the protein CASSEEGWQGGTEAFF.

This clone showed up just once. The J gene is TRBJ2-3, the V gene TRBV3-1 (or the pseudogene TRBV3-2); no clear D gene. CDR1 is LGHDT, CDR2 YNNKEL, per germline (reference sequence). The CDR3 totals 14 residues. Trimming shortened V by 4 bases and J by 6 bases, and 14 bases separated the two germline ends. The CDR3 DNA is TGTGCCAGCAGCCTACGACTCCAGTCGGATACGCAGTATTTT. Amino acid sequence: CASSLRLQSDTQYF.

V and J are TRBV4-1 and TRBJ1-5, with D unclear. Between the trimmed V and J ends, which lost 6 bases and 2 bases, there was a span of 11 bases. This CDR3 comprises 14 residues. Germline assignment: CDR1 MGHRA and CDR2 YSYEKL. The CDR3 is CASSYGVGNQPQHF. CDR3 nucleotide sequence: TGCGCCAGCAGTTACGGGGTCGGCAATCAGCCCCAGCATTTT.

For the CDR3, the DNA is TGTGCCAGCAGCTTAACGGTGAACACTGAAGCTTTCTTT. Its translation is CASSLTVNTEAFF. The chain employs TRBV7-8 and TRBJ1-1; D not certain. This CDR3 is 13 amino acids long. The ends were cut back, 2 bases at V and 0 bases at J, with 4 bases in the middle. Germline V lookup: CDR1 SGHVS, CDR2 FQNEAQ.

The chain has TRBV28 and TRBJ1-1, with D tentatively TRBD1 (6 bases). The germline V gene encodes CDR1 MDHEN and CDR2 SYDVKM. This CDR3 is 15 amino acids long. Trimming took off 6 bases at V and 3 bases at J, with 17 bases between the two ends. The CDR3 region is CASSKIDRTHTEAFF. CDR3 nucleotide sequence: TGTGCCAGCAGCAAAATTGACAGGACTCACACTGAAGCTTTCTTT.

The genes are TRBV28 and TRBJ1-2; no clear D. This CDR3 is built from 16 residues. Trimming left V 10 bases short and J 1 base short, with 22 bases between. Germline assignment: CDR1 MDHEN and CDR2 SYDVKM. CDR3: CATKNRKTVVNYGYTF. The CDR3 bases are TGTGCCACCAAAAACAGAAAGACGGTCGTTAACTATGGCTACACCTTC.

The genes are TRBV15 and TRBJ2-2; no firm D call. Deletions cut 0 bases from V and 0 bases from J, with 2 bases between. The CDR3 sequence is 14 residues long. Germline CDR1 is LNHNV and CDR2 is YYDKDF (reference sequence). The CDR3 spells CATSRDPNTGELFF. In DNA form, the CDR3 reads TGTGCCACCAGCAGAGATCCGAACACCGGGGAGCTGTTTTTT.

As concerns this clone: At one end the junction does not follow the germline gene, possibly because of a read error. The chain is built from TRBV7-2 and TRBJ2-7, with 11 bases that match TRBD2. This CDR3 has 15 residues. CDR1 and CDR2 from the germline V gene are SGHTA and FQGNSA. The CDR3 region has the DNA TGTGCCAGCAGCTCTGGACTAGCGGGCCCCTCGGGATCGCACTTC. It codes for CASSSGLAGPSGSHF.

The chain carries TRBV6-6 and TRBJ1-5; D uncertain. The CDR3 sequence is 11 residues long. The V end was cut by 4 bases, the J end by 15 bases, with 13 bases between. CDR1 is MNHNY and CDR2 is SVGAGI in the germline V gene (reference sequence). The CDR3 DNA is TGTGCCAGCAGTTCCGACGAGACAAGGCATTTT. Amino acids: CASSSDETRHF.

The chain employs TRBV28 and TRBJ1-6; possibly TRBD1 for D (5 bases). Germline CDR1 is MDHEN and CDR2 is SYDVKM. CDR3 length: 13 amino acids. The ends were cut back, 3 bases at V and 14 bases at J, with 14 bases in the middle. The CDR3 region is CASSFTTEGALHF. CDR3 coding DNA: TGTGCCAGCAGTTTTACGACAGAGGGAGCCCTCCACTTT. Based on the CDR3 plus reference TRBV28 and TRBJ1-6, the full variable domain is DVKVTQSSRYLVKRTGEKVFLECVQDMDHENMFWYRQDPGLGLRLIYFSYDVKMKEKGDIPEGYSVSREKKERFSLILESASTNQTSMYLCASSFTTEGALHFGNGTRLTVT.

A single count supports this clone. This chain uses TRBV25-1 with TRBJ2-1; the D is unclear. CDR1 MGHDK and CDR2 SYGVNS come from the germline V gene. Trimming shortened V by 10 bases and J by 3 bases, and 10 bases separated the two germline ends. This CDR3 is built from 12 residues. CDR3 protein: CATQTNYNEQFF. The CDR3 DNA is TGTGCCACGCAGACAAACTACAATGAGCAGTTCTTC.